The sequence of this TCR beta chain was determined in a study of cytotoxic CD8 clonotypes in ibrutinib-treated CLL. As for the study in general: Timing of response sample collection was a median roughly twelve months after treatment start, with a range of 6 to 36.

Points from the study as a whole: Clonality at baseline surpassed age-matched healthy donors and tracked circulating CD8+ T-cell counts.

To note about this clone: Its antigen is currently unknown.

The sequencing depth, 1 in 200,000 to 1 in 1 million T cells, was the target. Profiled with immunoSEQ multiplex PCR; TCRdb holds only in-frame clones, not every one. The table includes tens of thousands of clones, 90% detected once. Germline-derived CDR1 and CDR2 are SGHVS and FNYEAQ. The CDR3 contains 13 residues. V gave up 1 base and J gave up 4 bases, with 4 bases separating them. The starting material was PBMCs, obtained after 12 months of ibrutinib treatment. This TCR derives from a human donor with chronic lymphocytic leukemia. This chain uses TRBV7-6 with TRBJ2-2; D ambiguous. The CDR3, as DNA: TGTGCCAGCAGCTTAGTTTCCACCGGGGAGCTGTTTTTT. The encoded protein is CASSLVSTGELFF.